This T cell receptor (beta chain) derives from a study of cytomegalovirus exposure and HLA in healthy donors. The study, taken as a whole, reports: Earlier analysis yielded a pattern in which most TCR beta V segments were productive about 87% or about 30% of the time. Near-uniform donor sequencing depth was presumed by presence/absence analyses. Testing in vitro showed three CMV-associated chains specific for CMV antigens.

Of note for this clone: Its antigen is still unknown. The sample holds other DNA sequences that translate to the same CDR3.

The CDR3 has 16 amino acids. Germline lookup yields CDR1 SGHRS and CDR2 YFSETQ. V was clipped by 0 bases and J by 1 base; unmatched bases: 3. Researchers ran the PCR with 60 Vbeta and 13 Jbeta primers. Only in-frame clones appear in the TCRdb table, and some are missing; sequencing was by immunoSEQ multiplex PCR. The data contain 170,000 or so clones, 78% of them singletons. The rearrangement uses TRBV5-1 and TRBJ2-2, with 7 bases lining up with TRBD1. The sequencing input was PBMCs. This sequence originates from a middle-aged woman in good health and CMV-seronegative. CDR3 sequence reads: CASSLVAGGNTGELFF. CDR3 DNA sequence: TGCGCCAGCAGCTTGGTTGCAGGGGGGAACACCGGGGAGCTGTTTTTT. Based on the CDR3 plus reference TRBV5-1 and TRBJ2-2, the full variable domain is KAGVTQTPRYLIKTRGQQVTLSCSPISGHRSVSWYQQTPGQGLQFLFEYFSETQRNKGNFPGRFSGRQFSNSRSEMNVSTLELGDSALYLCASSLVAGGNTGELFFGEGSRLTVL.